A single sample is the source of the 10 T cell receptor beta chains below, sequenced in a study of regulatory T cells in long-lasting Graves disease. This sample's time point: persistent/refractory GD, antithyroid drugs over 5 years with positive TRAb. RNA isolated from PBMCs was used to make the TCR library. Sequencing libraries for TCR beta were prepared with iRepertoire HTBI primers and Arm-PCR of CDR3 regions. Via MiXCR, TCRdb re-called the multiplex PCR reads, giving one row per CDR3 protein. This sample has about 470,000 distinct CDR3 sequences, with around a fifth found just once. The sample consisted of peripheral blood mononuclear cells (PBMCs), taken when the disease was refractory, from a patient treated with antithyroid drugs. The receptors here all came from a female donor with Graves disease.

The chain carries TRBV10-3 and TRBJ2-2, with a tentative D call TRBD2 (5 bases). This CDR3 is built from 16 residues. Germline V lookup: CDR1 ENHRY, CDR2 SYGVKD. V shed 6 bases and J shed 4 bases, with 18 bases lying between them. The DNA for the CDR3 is TGTGCCATCAGCCCCCGGGGAGCGGTGAGCACCGGGGAGCTGTTTTTT. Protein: CAISPRGAVSTGELFF.

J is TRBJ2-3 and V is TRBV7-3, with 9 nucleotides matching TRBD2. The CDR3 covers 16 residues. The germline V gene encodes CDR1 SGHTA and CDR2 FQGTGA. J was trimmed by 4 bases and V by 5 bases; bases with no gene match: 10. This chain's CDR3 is CASSPTQAGGADTQYF. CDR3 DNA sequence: TGTGCCAGCAGCCCGACCCAAGCGGGGGGAGCAGATACGCAGTATTTT.

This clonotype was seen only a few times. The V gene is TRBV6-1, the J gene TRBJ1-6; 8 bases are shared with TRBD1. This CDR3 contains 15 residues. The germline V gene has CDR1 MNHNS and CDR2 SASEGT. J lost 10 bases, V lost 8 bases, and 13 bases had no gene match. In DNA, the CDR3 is TGTGCCAGCGCCCATGGACAGGGCGGAGGCTCACCCCTCCACTTT. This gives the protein CASAHGQGGGSPLHF.

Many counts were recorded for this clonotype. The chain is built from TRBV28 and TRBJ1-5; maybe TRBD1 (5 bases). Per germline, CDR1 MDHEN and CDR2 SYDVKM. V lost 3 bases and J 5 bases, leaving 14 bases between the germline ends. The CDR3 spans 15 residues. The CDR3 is CASSFFSGGHQPQHF. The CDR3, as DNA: TGTGCCAGCAGTTTTTTTTCCGGGGGACATCAGCCCCAGCATTTT.

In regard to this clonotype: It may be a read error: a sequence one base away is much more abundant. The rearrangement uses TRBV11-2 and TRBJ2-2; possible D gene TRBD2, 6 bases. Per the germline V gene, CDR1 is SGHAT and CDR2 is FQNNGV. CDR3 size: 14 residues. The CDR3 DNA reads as TGTGCCAGCAGCCTTGATTCCCACACCGGGGGGCTGTTTTTT. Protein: CASSLDSHTGGLFF.

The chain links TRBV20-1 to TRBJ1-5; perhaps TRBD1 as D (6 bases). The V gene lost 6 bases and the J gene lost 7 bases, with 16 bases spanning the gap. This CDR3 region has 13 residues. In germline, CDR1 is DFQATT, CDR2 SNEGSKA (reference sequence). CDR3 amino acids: CSATSGTIQPQHF. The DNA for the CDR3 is TGCAGTGCCACTAGCGGGACAATACAGCCCCAGCATTTT.

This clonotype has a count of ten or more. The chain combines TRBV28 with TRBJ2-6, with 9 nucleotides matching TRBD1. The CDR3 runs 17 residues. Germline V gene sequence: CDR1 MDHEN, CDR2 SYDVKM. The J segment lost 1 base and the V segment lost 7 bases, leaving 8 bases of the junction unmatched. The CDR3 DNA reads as TGTGCCAGCACCACGGGACAGGGAGTTTCTGGGGCCAACGTCCTGACTTTC. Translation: CASTTGQGVSGANVLTF.

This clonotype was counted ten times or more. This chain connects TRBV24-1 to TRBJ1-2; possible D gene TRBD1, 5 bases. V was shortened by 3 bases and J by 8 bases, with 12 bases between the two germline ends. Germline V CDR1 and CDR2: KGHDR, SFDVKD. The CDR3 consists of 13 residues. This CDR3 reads CATSDSREDGYTF. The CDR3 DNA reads TGTGCCACCAGTGATAGCAGGGAAGACGGCTACACCTTC.

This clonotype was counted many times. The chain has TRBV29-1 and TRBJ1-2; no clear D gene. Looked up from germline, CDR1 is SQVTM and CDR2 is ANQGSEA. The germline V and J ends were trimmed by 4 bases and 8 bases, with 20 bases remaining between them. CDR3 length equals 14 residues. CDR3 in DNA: TGCAGCGTTGTCCACATTCAGCAGGCCGGCGGCTACACCTTC. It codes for CSVVHIQQAGGYTF.

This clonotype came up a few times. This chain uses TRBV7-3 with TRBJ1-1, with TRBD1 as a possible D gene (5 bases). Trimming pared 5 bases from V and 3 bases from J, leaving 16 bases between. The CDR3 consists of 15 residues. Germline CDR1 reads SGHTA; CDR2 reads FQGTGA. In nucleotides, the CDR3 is TGTGCCAGCAGCCCTTCAGGGCGGATGGACACTGAAGCTTTCTTT. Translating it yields CASSPSGRMDTEAFF.